Only a few counts were recorded for the clone carrying this TCR beta chain. Its antigen remains unknown. The sample is drawn from a study of T-cell reconstitution after alpha-beta-depleted transplantation in children. Preparation of the TCRbeta library involved a method that used unique molecular identifiers. TCRdb reprocessed the PCR reads with MiXCR, giving one entry per CDR3 protein. This repertoire shows 200,000 to 300,000 distinct CDR3 sequences, roughly 23% found once; its top ten account for about 2.8%. The study, taken as a whole, reports: T-cell numbers and diversity one year post-transplant derived largely from freshly generated T cells. Reportedly, roughly two months post-transplant, alpha-beta T cells arose from several hundred expanded graft clones.

V lost 1 base, J lost 2 bases, and 18 bases lay in between. Looked up from germline, CDR1 is LGHNA and CDR2 is YNFKEQ. The CDR3 length is 18 residues. This specimen consisted of PBMCs, obtained before TCRalphabeta/CD19-depleted stem cell transplant. The chain joins TRBV4-2 to TRBJ1-5, with D unresolved. The receptor was isolated from a girl aged 2 to 9 with Fanconi anemia, due to receive a stem cell transplant. CDR3 residues: CASSQVGRGKSGNQPQHF. CDR3 DNA: TGTGCCAGCAGCCAAGTAGGTCGAGGGAAGAGTGGCAATCAGCCCCAGCATTTT.